Given below is one T cell receptor (beta chain) in context. The data are from a study of blood T cells in healthy people across ages. Study information: About one barcoded TCR beta cDNA was captured per two T cells.

The use of a sample-barcoded 5' primer and a J-beta primer mix characterized a second PCR of roughly 6 to 12 cycles. At least 3 million CDR3-containing paired-end reads were obtained per sample. TCRdb re-called the 5' RACE reads through MiXCR, storing one row per CDR3 protein. This table has about 380,000 distinct CDR3 sequences, about half appearing once. The germline V gene encodes CDR1 DFQATT and CDR2 SNEGSKA (reference sequence). The CDR3 consists of 14 residues. V lost 6 bases, J lost 4 bases, and 8 bases stayed unmatched. This chain connects TRBV20-1 to TRBJ2-7; 11 bases are shared with TRBD2. The specimen sequenced was blood. The sequence was collected from a man aged 55 to 69 in good health. The chain's CDR3 is CSAQPLAGVYEQYF. In DNA, the CDR3 is TGCAGTGCGCAACCACTAGCGGGAGTATACGAGCAGTACTTC.